Included here is one TCR beta chain sequence, with context. What it binds is not known. TCRdb analysed the 5' RACE reads with MiXCR anew, one entry per CDR3 protein. The sample includes about 250,000 distinct CDR3 sequences, 6% to 8.5% of them seen just once. This entry comes from a study of identical twins. Study-wide results and limits: Twins showed weaker excess sharing in their beta out-of-frame sequences.

This CDR3 comprises 15 residues. Germline loops: CDR1 SGHRS, CDR2 YFSETQ. Trimming cost V 0 bases and J 4 bases; bases outside gene matches: 5. The sample was also reused in another study, on yellow fever vaccine responses in identical twins.

V and J are TRBV5-1 and TRBJ2-3; 7 bases match TRBD1. The sequenced sample was CD8+ T cells sorted from blood. The sequence was obtained from a woman aged 18-29 years in good health. The DNA of the CDR3 is TGCGCCAGCAGCTTGGTTAGGGGGCCCCCAGATACGCAGTATTTT. It yields the protein CASSLVRGPPDTQYF.